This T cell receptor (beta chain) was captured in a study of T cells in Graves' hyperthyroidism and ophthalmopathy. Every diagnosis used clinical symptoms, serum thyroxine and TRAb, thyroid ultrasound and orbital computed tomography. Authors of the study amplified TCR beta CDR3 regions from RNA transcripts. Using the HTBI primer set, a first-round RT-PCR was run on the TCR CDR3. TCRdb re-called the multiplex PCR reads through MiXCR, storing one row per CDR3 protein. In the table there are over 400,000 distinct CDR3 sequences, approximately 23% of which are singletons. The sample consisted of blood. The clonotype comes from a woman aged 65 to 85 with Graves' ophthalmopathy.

CDR3 sequence reads: CASSLSPVLGAAGYTF. The CDR3 DNA follows: TGTGCCAGCAGTTTATCGCCGGTGCTGGGGGCGGCGGGCTACACCTTC. This chain joins TRBV27 and TRBJ1-2; D might be TRBD1 (6 bases). CDR3 length equals 16 residues. Germline CDR1 MNHEY, CDR2 SMNVEV (reference sequence). Trimming stripped 0 bases from V and 8 bases from J, with 19 bases between.